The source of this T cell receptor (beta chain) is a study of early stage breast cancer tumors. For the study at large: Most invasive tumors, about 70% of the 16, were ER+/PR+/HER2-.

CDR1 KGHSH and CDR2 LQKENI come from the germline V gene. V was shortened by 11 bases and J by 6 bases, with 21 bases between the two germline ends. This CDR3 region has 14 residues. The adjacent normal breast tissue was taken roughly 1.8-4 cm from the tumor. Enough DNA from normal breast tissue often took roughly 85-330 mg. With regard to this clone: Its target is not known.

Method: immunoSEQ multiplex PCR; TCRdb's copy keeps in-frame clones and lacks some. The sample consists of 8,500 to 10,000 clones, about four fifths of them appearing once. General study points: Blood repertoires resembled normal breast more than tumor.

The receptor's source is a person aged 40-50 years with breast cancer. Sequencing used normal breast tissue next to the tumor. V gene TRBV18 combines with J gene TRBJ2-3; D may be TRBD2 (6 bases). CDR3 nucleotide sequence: TGTGCCGGAGGAGGGTTCCTAGGGACGGATACGCAGTATTTT. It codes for CAGGGFLGTDTQYF.